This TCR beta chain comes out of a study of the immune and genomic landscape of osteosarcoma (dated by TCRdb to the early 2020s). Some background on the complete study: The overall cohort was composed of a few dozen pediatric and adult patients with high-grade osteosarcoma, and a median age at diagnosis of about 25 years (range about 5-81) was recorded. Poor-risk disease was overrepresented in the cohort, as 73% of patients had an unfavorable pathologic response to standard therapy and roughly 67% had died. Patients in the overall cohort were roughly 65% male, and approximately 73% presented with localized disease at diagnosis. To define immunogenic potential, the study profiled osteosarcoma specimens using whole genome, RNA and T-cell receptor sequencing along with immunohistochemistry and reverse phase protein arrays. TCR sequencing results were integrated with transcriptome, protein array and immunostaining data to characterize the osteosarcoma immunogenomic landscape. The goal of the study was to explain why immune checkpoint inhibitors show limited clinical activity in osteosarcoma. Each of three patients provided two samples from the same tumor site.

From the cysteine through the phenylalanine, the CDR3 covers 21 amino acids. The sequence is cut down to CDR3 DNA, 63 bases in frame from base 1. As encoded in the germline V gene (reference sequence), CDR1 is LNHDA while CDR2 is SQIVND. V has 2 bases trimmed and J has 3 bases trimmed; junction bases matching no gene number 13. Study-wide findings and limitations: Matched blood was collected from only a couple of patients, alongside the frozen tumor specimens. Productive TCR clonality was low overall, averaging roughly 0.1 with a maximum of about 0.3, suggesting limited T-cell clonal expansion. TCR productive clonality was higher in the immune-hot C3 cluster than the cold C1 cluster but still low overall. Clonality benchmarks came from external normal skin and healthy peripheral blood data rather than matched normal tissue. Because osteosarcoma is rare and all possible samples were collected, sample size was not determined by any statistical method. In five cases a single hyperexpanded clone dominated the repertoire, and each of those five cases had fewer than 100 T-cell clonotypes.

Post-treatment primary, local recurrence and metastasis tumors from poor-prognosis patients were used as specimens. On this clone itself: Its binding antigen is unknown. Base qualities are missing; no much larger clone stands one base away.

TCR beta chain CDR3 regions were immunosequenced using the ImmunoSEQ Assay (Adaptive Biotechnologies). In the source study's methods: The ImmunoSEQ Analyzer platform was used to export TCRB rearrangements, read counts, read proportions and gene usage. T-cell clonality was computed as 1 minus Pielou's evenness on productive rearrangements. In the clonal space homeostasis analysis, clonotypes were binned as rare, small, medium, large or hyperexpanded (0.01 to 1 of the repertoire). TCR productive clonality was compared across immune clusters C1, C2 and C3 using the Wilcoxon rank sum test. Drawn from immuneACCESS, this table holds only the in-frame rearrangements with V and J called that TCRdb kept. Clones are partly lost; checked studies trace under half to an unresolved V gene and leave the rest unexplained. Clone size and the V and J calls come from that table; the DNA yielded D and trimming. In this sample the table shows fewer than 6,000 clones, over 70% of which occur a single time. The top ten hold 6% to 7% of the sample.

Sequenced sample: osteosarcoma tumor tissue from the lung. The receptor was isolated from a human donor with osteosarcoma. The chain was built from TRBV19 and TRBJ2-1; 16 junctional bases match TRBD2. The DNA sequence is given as TGTGCCAGTAGTATACGTCTCCAGGGACTAGCGGGAGGGTCCTACTACAATGAGCAGTTCTTC. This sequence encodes CASSIRLQGLAGGSYYNEQFF.